This passage covers 32 T cell receptor beta chains from one sample sequenced in a study of CD39 and CD103 CD8 tumor-infiltrating T cells. Method: immunoSEQ multiplex PCR; TCRdb's copy keeps in-frame clones and lacks some. Counted here are 1,400 or so clones, around 60% occurring once; the ten biggest clones make up around 23%. The sample taken for sequencing was CD39- CD103+ CD8+ T cells sorted from the tumor. The sample's subset: CD103+CD39- single-positive CD45RA- CD8 T cells. These receptors all come from a human donor with head and neck squamous cell carcinoma.

The V and J genes are TRBV7-6 and TRBJ1-2; the match to TRBD1 covers 7 bases. V shed 5 bases, J shed 5 bases, and the junction held 14 bases outside the gene matches. CDR1 and CDR2 from the germline V gene are SGHVS and FNYEAQ. CDR3 length: 16 amino acids. The CDR3 is CASSPRDTGALYGYTF. As DNA, the CDR3 is TGTGCCAGCAGCCCCCGGGACACAGGGGCCCTATATGGCTACACCTTC.

V and J are TRBV6-1 and TRBJ2-7; either TRBD1 or TRBD2 may fit D (5 bases each). The ends were cut back, 6 bases at V and 12 bases at J, with 21 bases in the middle. CDR1 is MNHNS and CDR2 is SASEGT in the germline V gene. CDR3 length: 13 amino acids. CDR3 nucleotide sequence: TGTGCCAGCAGGGGGACGGAGGTTTCTTTTAGGTACTTC. It encodes CASRGTEVSFRYF.

The genes are TRBV7-6 and TRBJ2-1, with a tentative D call TRBD2 (6 bases). The CDR3 consists of 14 residues. The germline CDR1 and CDR2 sequences are SGHVS and FNYEAQ. Trimming cost V 5 bases and J 4 bases, with 12 bases left between them. Here the CDR3 DNA reads TGTGCCAGCAGCCAGACGGGAGTTTACAATGAGCAGTTCTTC. It encodes CASSQTGVYNEQFF.

This rearrangement joins TRBV5-8 to TRBJ1-5, with D possibly being TRBD1 (6 bases). Deletions cut 4 bases from V and 5 bases from J, with 10 bases between. The CDR3 covers 13 residues. Germline V gene lookup returns CDR1 SGHTS and CDR2 YDEGEE. The CDR3 here is CASSPDRDQPQHF. The CDR3 nucleotides read TGTGCCAGCAGCCCGGACAGAGATCAGCCCCAGCATTTT.

The V gene is TRBV7-3, the J gene TRBJ2-5, with TRBD1 as a possible D gene (7 bases). The germline V gene has CDR1 SGHTA and CDR2 FQGTGA. The CDR3 consists of 16 residues. V was pared by 5 bases and J by 5 bases, with 21 bases between. This chain's CDR3 is CASSQGGSPSWETQYF. CDR3 DNA sequence: TGTGCCAGCAGCCAGGGGGGTTCTCCCTCTTGGGAGACCCAGTACTTC.

The chain combines TRBV28 with TRBJ2-7; D is unclear. CDR3 length: 15 amino acids. CDR1 and CDR2 (germline): MDHEN, SYDVKM. The V end was cut by 3 bases, the J end by 3 bases, with 15 bases between. The CDR3 sequence is CASSFIQKTRYEQYF. The CDR3 DNA sequence: TGTGCCAGCAGTTTTATCCAGAAAACCCGCTACGAGCAGTACTTC.

This chain links TRBV7-9 with TRBJ2-7; 7 bases are shared with TRBD2. Germline CDR1 and CDR2: SEHNR and FQNEAQ (reference sequence). CDR3 length: 13 amino acids. CDR3 region: CAVRLANSYEQYF. In nucleotides, the CDR3 is TGTGCAGTCCGACTAGCTAACTCCTACGAGCAGTACTTC.

CDR3 sequence reads: CASSYSMRGAHNEQFF. As DNA, the CDR3 is TGTGCCAGCAGTTACTCAATGCGGGGGGCCCACAATGAGCAGTTCTTC. The J gene is TRBJ2-1, the V gene TRBV6-5, with TRBD2 matching over 8 bases. Trimming at V came to 0 bases and at J to 5 bases, leaving 6 bases not matched to a gene. Germline CDR1 reads MNHEY; CDR2 reads SVGAGI. CDR3 length equals 16 residues.

J is TRBJ1-3 and V is TRBV4-3, with 7 bases matching TRBD1. The CDR3 extends over 15 amino acids. Germline CDR1 LGHNA, CDR2 YSLEER. With 5 bases clipped from V and 2 bases from J, the junction kept 6 bases outside the gene matches. This CDR3 is CASSGQVSPGNTIYF. The CDR3 region has the DNA TGCGCCAGCAGCGGACAGGTTTCCCCTGGAAACACCATATATTTT.

The chain joins TRBV6-5 to TRBJ2-7; 7 bases are shared with TRBD1. CDR1 and CDR2 from the germline V gene are MNHEY and SVGAGI. Trimming at V came to 3 bases and at J to 0 bases, leaving 5 bases not matched to a gene. This CDR3 spans 15 amino acids. The CDR3: CASSYHRGSSYEQYF. In DNA, the CDR3 is TGTGCCAGCAGTTATCACAGGGGTAGCTCCTACGAGCAGTACTTC.

This clone was counted a single time. The genes are TRBV6-5 and TRBJ2-1; TRBD1 matches at 7 bases. The germline gives CDR1 MNHEY, CDR2 SVGAGI. V dropped 3 bases and J dropped 4; count of bases not matched to a gene: 6. The CDR3 has 15 amino acids. CDR3 bases: TGTGCCAGCAGTTATTTGCAGGGGGATTACAATGAGCAGTTCTTC. Protein product: CASSYLQGDYNEQFF.

The chain has TRBV5-6 and TRBJ1-5; TRBD1 matches at 10 bases. Looked up from germline, CDR1 is SGHDT and CDR2 is YYEEEE. There are 15 residues in the CDR3. Losses at the gene ends were 7 bases for V and 9 bases for J; bases not matched to a gene: 13. The CDR3 sequence: CASQPGGDRGPPQHF. DNA of the CDR3: TGTGCCAGCCAACCAGGAGGGGACAGGGGACCGCCCCAGCATTTT.

By sample fraction, this clone is large. This chain joins TRBV30 and TRBJ2-7; D assignment may be TRBD1 or TRBD2 (5 bases each). Germline V CDR1 and CDR2: GTSNPN, SVGIG (reference sequence). This CDR3 spans 15 amino acids. Trimming removed 1 base at V and 9 bases at J, with 22 bases between. Here the CDR3 reads CAWSEVQGPSLVQYF. The CDR3 DNA sequence: TGTGCCTGGAGTGAGGTTCAGGGACCCTCTTTGGTGCAGTACTTC.

This clone has only a few counts. CDR3 region: CASSQDSRAYSNQPQHF. CDR3 nucleotide sequence: TGCGCCAGCAGCCAAGATTCGCGGGCCTATAGCAATCAGCCCCAGCATTTT. The V gene is TRBV4-1, the J gene TRBJ1-5; no firm D call. The germline gives CDR1 MGHRA, CDR2 YSYEKL. The CDR3 has 17 amino acids. The V and J ends lost 0 bases and 0 bases respectively, with 12 bases between them.

V is TRBV28 and J is TRBJ1-3, with a weak D call TRBD1 (5 bases). In germline, CDR1 is MDHEN, CDR2 SYDVKM. V was shortened by 4 bases and J by 0 bases, with 10 bases between the two germline ends. CDR3 length: 15 amino acids. CDR3 amino acids: CASSSIQGSGNTIYF. The CDR3 nucleotides read TGTGCCAGCAGTTCCATCCAGGGCTCTGGAAACACCATATATTTT.

This chain joins TRBV15 and TRBJ1-2, with unresolved D. V shed 4 bases and J shed 2 bases, with 17 bases lying between them. CDR1 is LNHNV, CDR2 YYDKDF, per germline (reference sequence). The CDR3 runs 16 residues. The CDR3 loop reads CATSTDTLDRNYGYTF. The CDR3 nucleotides are TGTGCCACCAGCACTGATACTTTAGATAGAAACTATGGCTACACCTTC.

The chain is built from TRBV5-6 and TRBJ1-1, with 8 bases aligning to TRBD1. The CDR3 is 14 amino acids. V lost 4 bases and J lost 6; bases outside the gene matches: 8. Germline CDR1 is SGHDT and CDR2 is YYEEEE. Written as DNA, the CDR3 is TGTGCCAGCAGCCTGGGACAGGACTTTGCTGAAGCTTTCTTT. Amino acids: CASSLGQDFAEAFF.

The chain has TRBV4-3 and TRBJ2-1; D might be TRBD2 (5 bases). V gave up 0 bases and J gave up 8 bases, with 17 bases separating them. Germline loops: CDR1 LGHNA, CDR2 YSLEER. CDR3 length: 16 amino acids. As DNA, the CDR3 is TGCGCCAGCAGCCAAGATAGGAGCGCTAGCTTCTATGAGCAGTTCTTC. Encoded protein: CASSQDRSASFYEQFF.

The rearrangement links TRBV27 to TRBJ2-7, with D perhaps matching TRBD1 (5 bases). The ends were cut back, 8 bases at V and 5 bases at J, with 16 bases in the middle. Germline-derived CDR1 and CDR2 are MNHEY and SMNVEV (reference sequence). The CDR3 is 13 residues long. The CDR3: CASGPTDLNEQYF. CDR3 nucleotides: TGTGCCAGCGGACCGACAGACCTTAACGAGCAGTACTTC.

This clone is large by share. The rearrangement links TRBV5-4 to TRBJ2-6; D call uncertain. CDR3 length: 14 amino acids. Germline loops: CDR1 SGHNT, CDR2 YYREEE (reference sequence). Trimming removed 0 bases from V and 12 bases from J, with 13 bases in between. CDR3 DNA sequence: TGTGCCAGCAGCTTGGTGACCGCGGCATCCGTCCTGACTTTC. It encodes CASSLVTAASVLTF.

This clone was seen more than once but under ten times. The chain carries TRBV27 and TRBJ1-3, with D possibly TRBD1 on 5 matching bases. V lost 2 bases to trimming and J lost 4 bases, with 15 bases between them. There are 16 residues in the CDR3. CDR1 and CDR2 from the germline V gene are MNHEY and SMNVEV (reference sequence). CDR3 in amino acids: CASSLTGPEWGNTIYF. As DNA, the CDR3 is TGTGCCAGCAGTTTAACAGGCCCGGAATGGGGAAACACCATATATTTT.

This rearrangement joins TRBV7-8 to TRBJ2-7; a possible D gene is TRBD2 (6 bases). This CDR3 region has 14 residues. Germline V gene sequence: CDR1 SGHVS, CDR2 FQNEAQ. Trimming removed 5 bases at V and 2 bases at J, with 13 bases between. This CDR3 is CASSPRDGAYEQYF. CDR3 nucleotide sequence: TGTGCCAGCAGCCCGCGGGACGGAGCCTACGAGCAGTACTTC.

CDR3: CASSYTAITNEKLFF. CDR3 bases: TGTGCCAGCTCATACACAGCGATAACTAATGAAAAACTGTTTTTT. The chain links TRBV18 to TRBJ1-4; no clear D gene. The CDR3 has 15 amino acids. Trimming cost V 5 bases and J 1 base, with 11 bases left between them. Germline loops: CDR1 KGHSH, CDR2 LQKENI.

The chain combines TRBV9 with TRBJ2-1; 16 bases fit TRBD2. CDR1 is SGDLS and CDR2 is YYNGEE in the germline V gene. This CDR3 region has 21 residues. V lost 3 bases and J lost 1; bases outside the gene matches: 13. This CDR3 reads CASSDNTGTSGGAFSYNEQFF. CDR3 nucleotides: TGTGCCAGCAGCGACAATACCGGGACTAGCGGGGGGGCCTTTTCCTACAATGAGCAGTTCTTC.

The V and J genes are TRBV5-6 and TRBJ2-7; 11 positions match TRBD1. V trimming: 4 bases; J trimming: 2 bases; junction bases outside the gene matches: 11. Germline values: CDR1 SGHDT, CDR2 YYEEEE. This CDR3 is built from 17 residues. The CDR3 DNA sequence: TGTGCCAGCAGCGGGCCACAAGGGACAGGGGGGACCTACGAGCAGTACTTC. This codes for CASSGPQGTGGTYEQYF.

This chain joins TRBV28 and TRBJ1-3; 7 bases line up with TRBD1. The ends lost 6 bases at V and 1 base at J; junction bases unmatched: 12. This CDR3 region has 17 residues. CDR1 and CDR2 from the germline V gene are MDHEN and SYDVKM. The CDR3 nucleotides read TGTGCCAGCAGCCTCATGGGACAGAGCCTGTCTGGAAACACCATATATTTT. Protein: CASSLMGQSLSGNTIYF.

This sequence joins TRBV10-3 and TRBJ2-3; TRBD2 aligns across 10 bases. Germline V lookup: CDR1 ENHRY, CDR2 SYGVKD. This CDR3 comprises 20 residues. Trimming took 0 bases from V and 1 from J; bases not matched to a gene: 13. CDR3 in amino acids: CAISESQRGGLGSRTDTQYF. The CDR3 coding sequence is TGTGCCATCAGTGAGTCTCAGCGGGGGGGACTAGGCTCCCGCACAGATACGCAGTATTTT.

The J gene is TRBJ1-4, the V gene TRBV7-9, with D unclear. Germline V gives CDR1 SEHNR, CDR2 FQNEAQ (reference sequence). The CDR3 is made up of 13 amino acids. The V end lost 5 bases, the J end lost 8 bases, and 12 bases lay between the germline ends. CDR3 region: CASSPPEAEKLFF. The CDR3 DNA reads as TGTGCCAGCAGCCCACCGGAGGCGGAAAAACTGTTTTTT.

This chain connects TRBV19 to TRBJ1-3; D gene ambiguous. The CDR3 contains 16 residues. V shed 3 bases and J shed 0 bases, with 12 bases lying between them. Germline V gene lookup returns CDR1 LNHDA and CDR2 SQIVND (reference sequence). In DNA form, the CDR3 reads TGTGCCAGTAGTATTCGGCAGACTCTCTCTGGAAACACCATATATTTT. Its protein is CASSIRQTLSGNTIYF.

The rearrangement uses TRBV6-6 and TRBJ1-4; TRBD1 agrees at 9 bases. The CDR3 length is 12 residues. J lost 6 bases, V lost 10 bases, and 3 bases had no gene match. Germline CDR1 reads MNHNY; CDR2 reads SVGAGI (reference sequence). In DNA, the CDR3 is TGTGCCATAACAGGGGGCGATGAAAAACTGTTTTTT. This codes for CAITGGDEKLFF.

This clone qualifies as large. This rearrangement joins TRBV27 to TRBJ1-1; D ambiguous. From germline, CDR1 is MNHEY and CDR2 SMNVEV (reference sequence). This CDR3 has 12 amino acids. Trimming stripped 3 bases from V and 5 bases from J, with 7 bases between. The DNA of the CDR3 is TGTGCCAGCAGTTTGTCGGGGACTGAAGCTTTCTTT. Its protein is CASSLSGTEAFF.

In this sample, this clone turned up a few times. The rearrangement links TRBV5-5 to TRBJ1-2; 7 nucleotides match TRBD1. With 1 base clipped from V and 5 bases from J, the junction kept 2 bases outside the gene matches. Per germline, CDR1 SGHKS and CDR2 YYEKEE (reference sequence). The CDR3 is 13 residues long. The CDR3 is CASSLRGRYGYTF. The DNA for the CDR3 is TGTGCCAGCAGCTTGAGGGGGCGTTATGGCTACACCTTC.